This entry lists 19 T cell receptor beta chains sequenced from one sample in a study of OX40 agonist ivuxolimab in advanced cancers. The table came from immunoSEQ multiplex PCR; TCRdb's copy has only in-frame clones and leaves some out. The table includes tens of thousands of clones, 94% detected once. Sequenced material: CD4+ or CD8+ T cells sorted from blood, taken in a trial of the OX40 agonist ivuxolimab. Receptors were obtained from an adult with an advanced solid tumor such as melanoma, head and neck, liver or kidney cancer.

V usage is TRBV9 and J usage is TRBJ1-1; TRBD1 might be the D (5 bases). V lost 3 bases and J lost 1, with 10 bases in between. Germline lookup yields CDR1 SGDLS and CDR2 YYNGEE. The CDR3 extends over 14 amino acids. The CDR3 coding sequence is TGTGCCAGCAGCGACGGGACGGGGAACACTGAAGCTTTCTTT. This translates into CASSDGTGNTEAFF.

The J gene is TRBJ2-1, the V gene TRBV5-8; 8 bases map to TRBD2. V lost 5 bases, J lost 3 bases, and 7 bases stayed unmatched. Germline V CDR1 and CDR2: SGHTS, YDEGEE. The CDR3 spans 15 residues. The CDR3 reads CASRPGLVSYNEQFF. DNA of the CDR3: TGTGCCAGCAGGCCGGGACTAGTGAGCTACAATGAGCAGTTCTTC.

This rearrangement joins TRBV7-9 to TRBJ2-7; 10 nucleotides line up with TRBD2. V trimming: 4 bases; J trimming: 4 bases; junction bases outside the gene matches: 1. Germline loops: CDR1 SEHNR, CDR2 FQNEAQ (reference sequence). The CDR3 is 13 amino acids. DNA of the CDR3: TGTGCCAGCAGCTCGACTAGCGGGTACGAGCAGTACTTC. It is translated as CASSSTSGYEQYF. Drawing the rest from reference TRBV7-9 and TRBJ2-7, the complete variable domain is DTGVSQNPRHKITKRGQNVTFRCDPISEHNRLYWYRQTLGQGPEFLTYFQNEAQLEKSRLLSDRFSAERPKGSFSTLEIQRTEQGDSAMYLCASSSTSGYEQYFGPGTRLTVT.

The chain has TRBV27 and TRBJ2-1; the match to TRBD2 covers 10 bases. Germline CDR1 is MNHEY and CDR2 is SMNVEV (reference sequence). The CDR3 is 15 residues long. V trimming: 2 bases; J trimming: 10 bases; junction bases outside the gene matches: 8. The CDR3 DNA follows: TGTGCCAGCAGTTTAGAAGCGGGAGGGTGGTTGGAGCAGTTCTTC. Translation gives CASSLEAGGWLEQFF.

This rearrangement joins TRBV30 to TRBJ2-3; D not certain. Germline lookup yields CDR1 GTSNPN and CDR2 SVGIG (reference sequence). Trimming shortened V by 0 bases and J by 4 bases, and 8 bases separated the two germline ends. The CDR3 covers 13 residues. CDR3 sequence (DNA): TGTGCCTGGAGTGTCCTCTTACCAGATACGCAGTATTTT. Its protein product is CAWSVLLPDTQYF.

The rearrangement joins TRBV6-6 to TRBJ2-7; 9 bases line up with TRBD2. The CDR3 covers 15 residues. Germline lookup yields CDR1 MNHNY and CDR2 SVGAGI (reference sequence). Trimming removed 6 bases from V and 0 bases from J; junction bases left unmatched: 6. CDR3 sequence: CASRSSGGFSYEQYF. The CDR3 bases are TGTGCCAGCAGAAGTAGCGGGGGATTCTCCTACGAGCAGTACTTC.

This clone occurred a few times. The genes are TRBV5-8 and TRBJ1-5; 7 nucleotides match TRBD1. The CDR3 covers 15 residues. V lost 0 bases to trimming and J lost 6 bases; unmatched junction nucleotides: 6. Germline CDR1 reads SGHTS; CDR2 reads YDEGEE. The CDR3 coding sequence is TGTGCCAGCAGCTTGGGGGGGACAGCCGGTCAGCCCCAGCATTTT. It codes for CASSLGGTAGQPQHF.

This chain connects TRBV9 to TRBJ1-1, with D uncertain. The CDR3 covers 13 residues. The V end was cut by 1 base, the J end by 4 bases, with 8 bases between. Looked up from germline, CDR1 is SGDLS and CDR2 is YYNGEE. CDR3 nucleotides: TGTGCCAGCAGCGTAACCCCGGGCACTGAAGCTTTCTTT. Residues: CASSVTPGTEAFF.

The chain couples TRBV29-1 to TRBJ2-7; 7 bases align to TRBD1. The CDR3 spans 12 residues. The germline V gene has CDR1 SQVTM and CDR2 ANQGSEA. J was trimmed by 1 base and V by 5 bases; bases with no gene match: 2. As DNA, the CDR3 is TGCAGCGTTACAGGGGATTCCTACGAGCAGTACTTC. Its translation is CSVTGDSYEQYF.

This chain joins TRBV7-6 and TRBJ2-3; D is unclear. Germline V gene data show CDR1 as SGHVS and CDR2 as FNYEAQ. There are 18 residues in the CDR3. V lost 4 bases to trimming and J lost 4 bases, with 24 bases between them. DNA for the CDR3: TGTGCCAGCAGCTCGCCGACTGCGCCACATGAAGTGGCAGATACGCAGTATTTT. This codes for CASSSPTAPHEVADTQYF.

The J gene is TRBJ1-5, the V gene TRBV7-2; 9 nucleotides agree with TRBD1. The CDR3 totals 15 residues. Germline V CDR1 and CDR2: SGHTA, FQGNSA. The trim removed 4 bases at V and 0 bases at J, leaving 1 base unmatched. CDR3 DNA: TGTGCCAGCAGCTGGACAGGGGTTAGCAATCAGCCCCAGCATTTT. Protein product: CASSWTGVSNQPQHF.

V usage is TRBV7-2 and J usage is TRBJ1-2; 9 bases fit TRBD1. In germline, CDR1 is SGHTA, CDR2 FQGNSA. V lost 5 bases and J lost 8; bases outside the gene matches: 15. The CDR3 has 16 amino acids. The CDR3: CASSPVGQGFREGYTF. CDR3 nucleotide sequence: TGTGCCAGCAGCCCTGTAGGACAGGGGTTTAGAGAGGGCTACACCTTC.

The chain links TRBV4-1 to TRBJ2-7, with D possibly matching TRBD2 (6 bases). The CDR3 contains 16 residues. V lost 0 bases to trimming and J lost 2 bases, with 14 bases between them. Germline values: CDR1 MGHRA, CDR2 YSYEKL. Here the CDR3 reads CASSQESLAGTYEQYF. The DNA for the CDR3 is TGCGCCAGCAGCCAAGAAAGTTTGGCGGGAACCTACGAGCAGTACTTC.

This clone was seen a single time. The chain is built from TRBV28 and TRBJ1-1; D unresolved. Trimming removed 5 bases from V and 8 bases from J, with 12 bases in between. The CDR3 covers 12 residues. Germline CDR1 is MDHEN and CDR2 is SYDVKM. The CDR3, as DNA: TGTGCCAGCAGTCCCGCAGTCTTCGAAGCTTTCTTT. Protein sequence: CASSPAVFEAFF.

This sequence joins TRBV7-9 and TRBJ1-6; TRBD1 is a possible D gene (5 bases). The CDR3 runs 10 residues. Trimming cost V 5 bases and J 14 bases, with 7 bases left between them. In germline, CDR1 is SEHNR, CDR2 FQNEAQ (reference sequence). CDR3 nucleotides: TGTGCCAGCAGCCGGGGGGCCCTCCACTTT. Its protein is CASSRGALHF. The whole variable domain, filled in from reference TRBV7-9 and TRBJ1-6, reads DTGVSQNPRHKITKRGQNVTFRCDPISEHNRLYWYRQTLGQGPEFLTYFQNEAQLEKSRLLSDRFSAERPKGSFSTLEIQRTEQGDSAMYLCASSRGALHFGNGTRLTVT.

V and J are TRBV6-5 and TRBJ2-3, with TRBD2 identical over 8 bases. V shed 6 bases and J 3 bases; nucleotides not matched to a gene: 8. Per the germline V gene, CDR1 is MNHEY and CDR2 is SVGAGI. The CDR3 extends over 15 amino acids. The chain's CDR3 is CASSPSGRVTDTQYF. The CDR3 region has the DNA TGTGCCAGCAGCCCGTCCGGGAGGGTAACAGATACGCAGTATTTT.

The J gene is TRBJ1-1, the V gene TRBV27; a possible D gene is TRBD1 (5 bases). This CDR3 is 12 amino acids long. The V and J ends lost 3 bases and 6 bases respectively, with 8 bases between them. Germline V CDR1 and CDR2: MNHEY, SMNVEV (reference sequence). The CDR3 DNA reads TGTGCCAGCAGTTTTATAGGGGCTGAAGCTTTCTTT. It codes for CASSFIGAEAFF.

The chain employs TRBV7-6 and TRBJ1-2, with 8 positions matching TRBD1. In germline, CDR1 is SGHVS, CDR2 FNYEAQ. The CDR3 length is 13 residues. With 4 bases clipped from V and 6 bases from J, the junction kept 4 bases outside the gene matches. For the CDR3, the DNA is TGTGCCAGCAGCTACGGGACAGGCAATGGCTACACCTTC. Translated, it gives CASSYGTGNGYTF. Together with reference TRBV7-6 and TRBJ1-2, the CDR3 gives the full variable domain: GAGVSQSPRYKVTKRGQDVALRCDPISGHVSLYWYRQALGQGPEFLTYFNYEAQQDKSGLPNDRFSAERPEGSISTLTIQRTEQRDSAMYRCASSYGTGNGYTFGSGTRLTVV.

This clone was counted once. This chain uses TRBV7-8 with TRBJ2-1; 9 bases are a match to TRBD2. This CDR3 comprises 18 residues. Germline CDR1 and CDR2: SGHVS and FQNEAQ. V shed 0 bases, J shed 4 bases, and the junction held 10 bases outside the gene matches. In nucleotides, the CDR3 is TGTGCCAGCAGCTTAGCCGCCCTACTAGCGGGCCTTTACAATGAGCAGTTCTTC. Protein product: CASSLAALLAGLYNEQFF.